This T cell receptor beta chain was captured in a study of beta chain features in type 1 diabetes (dated by TCRdb to the late 2010s). At the level of the whole study: Mean age, gender distribution, total cell number and subset yield did not differ between patients and healthy donors. Regulatory and stem cell-like memory subsets were isolated from only 8 patients and roughly eight healthy donors, whereas naive and central memory subsets came from all 30 or so donors. A total of roughly 98,000,000 sorted cells were examined across all samples, and a strong correlation was observed between cell number per subset and RNA yield. In the study, TCRB repertoires of sorted circulating CD4+ T cell subsets from recently diagnosed type 1 diabetes patients were compared with those of matched healthy donors. What the authors observed across the whole study: Naive, central memory and regulatory TCRB repertoires appeared more similar among patients than among healthy donors. Only small numbers of individuals were included in the HLA sub-analyses, which left unresolved whether HLA type had any influence on TCRB rearrangement. Because cDNA rather than genomic DNA was sequenced, highly expressing activated cells could have been over-represented, although no difference in activation and CD3 levels was found between groups. Type 1 diabetes patients showed a moderate but significant shortening of TCRB CDR3 length in all four CD4+ subsets. Shorter templates might have been favored by PCR, but patient and control samples were amplified and corrected together, so both groups would have been affected equally by any skew. Patients with type 1 diabetes made fewer insertions and deleted more nucleotides at VDJ recombination sites, implying thymic rearrangement abnormalities.

All of the isolated RNA was reverse transcribed with the High Capacity cDNA Reverse Transcription Kit, so expressed TCRB transcripts were sequenced. Deep immunoSEQ sequencing was applied to naive, central memory and regulatory T cell samples, giving an average of about 3.57 million total reads per sample. Sorted cells were lysed in RLT buffer, and RNA was extracted using DNase-treated RNeasy Micro or Mini kits according to cell number. Each cell subset was processed separately to prevent cross-contamination, with patient and healthy donor samples processed together. The immunoSEQ multiplex PCR was used to amplify TCRB sequences from cDNA, generating 87-bp fragments that spanned the CDR3 region. Sequencing of the amplicons was done on the Illumina HiSeq platform. In the authors' own workflow: PCR bias was computationally corrected using synthetic template baselines, reads within Hamming distance 2 were collapsed, and singletons that could not be merged were discarded. Reads were aligned against IMGT to assign V, D and J genes, CDR3 length and insertions or deletions at six rearrangement sites. Within each subset, clonotype counts were normalized to sorted cell number, and only after that were true diversity and Gini coefficients computed with the tcR R package. The overlap coefficient, calculated on TCRB nucleotide sequences, was used to quantify repertoire sharing. The table was pulled from immuneACCESS by TCRdb, which kept in-frame rearrangements only. Such tables lose some clones; where checked, under half of the loss comes from unresolved V genes, and the rest has no known cause. V and J calls and clone size are those listed in that table; D and trimming were worked out from the DNA. This sample holds hundreds of thousands of clones; approximately 15% were observed only once. The ten largest account for more than 6.5% of the sample.

As to this clone: The specificity of this receptor is unknown. No per-base quality is available; no much larger clone lies one base away.

A single peripheral blood draw of around 100 mL on average was collected from each donor into heparinised tubes. Naive, central memory, regulatory and stem cell-like memory CD4+ T cells were sorted on a BD FACSAria II using a panel including CD45RO, CCR7, CD25, CD127, CD95 and CD27. Purity was above 95% for every sorted population. Right away, PBMCs were isolated by Lymphoprep density gradient centrifugation and were stained directly, with no culture step. So that batch effects would be minimized, each experiment stained and sorted samples in pairs, pairing one healthy donor with one patient. The source of this sequence is a man aged 25-45 years in good health. The sequenced sample was central memory CD4+ T cells from blood.

The sequence in DNA is TGCAGCGTTGATATCGGGGGGCGCACTGAAGCTTTCTTT. Its protein reads: CSVDIGGRTEAFF. Here the chain combines TRBV29-1 and TRBJ1-1; a weak D assignment points to TRBD1 (6 bases agree). Relative to germline, V is 3 bases shorter and J is 4 bases shorter, with 12 bases between their ends. From its cysteine to its phenylalanine, the CDR3 spans 13 amino acids. CDR3 DNA is the only sequence kept; it has 39 bases, read in frame from the first base. CDR1 and CDR2 were assigned from the germline V gene as SQVTM and ANQGSEA.